This TCR beta chain is from a study of T cell responses to AZD1222 COVID-19 vaccine. The table came from immunoSEQ multiplex PCR; TCRdb's copy has only in-frame clones and leaves some out. The sample lists 95,000 to 110,000 clones; about 89% were seen once. This CDR3 is 15 amino acids long. The germline V gene has CDR1 LNHNV and CDR2 YYDKDF (reference sequence). The V gene lost 0 bases and the J gene lost 4 bases, with 12 bases spanning the gap. Study-level results: Spike-specific TCR breadth and depth rose after two AZD1222 doses. Epitopes outside B.1.351 and B.1.1.7 mutated regions reportedly drew nearly half of spike TCRs. Sampled repertoires all dated from after the peak T cell response. The donor cohort was predominantly white British with a female majority, and clonal diversity may have been underestimated.

This clone was observed a single time. The antigen is not known. The sequence was collected from an adult in good health. The chain joins TRBV15 to TRBJ1-1; possibly TRBD1 for D (5 bases). This specimen was peripheral blood, taken on day 0 of AZD1222 vaccination. DNA for the CDR3: TGTGCCACCAGCAGAGATCATGACAGCGGCACTGAAGCTTTCTTT. Its protein product is CATSRDHDSGTEAFF.